The 12 T cell receptor beta chains listed next were all sequenced from one sample in a study of T cell repertoires in cytomegalovirus infection. MiXCR, applied by TCRdb to the reads, yields one record per CDR3 protein. Seen here are around 770,000 distinct CDR3 sequences, 25% to 30% observed once, and the top ten hold 10% to 15%. Their antigens are not known. The specimen was cultured CD8+ T cells from PBMCs, collected from culture after CMV antigen stimulation. Source of these receptors: a human donor in good health (CMV status not recorded). Some clones in this sample may be carry-over from other donors' samples.

The V call is TRBV19, the J call TRBJ2-2, with 11 bases that match TRBD2. CDR1 is LNHDA, CDR2 SQIVND, per germline (reference sequence). With 3 bases clipped from V and 2 bases from J, the junction kept 5 bases outside the gene matches. This CDR3 is 17 amino acids long. The CDR3 protein is CASSILAGGPNTGELFF. The CDR3 nucleotides read TGTGCCAGTAGTATCCTAGCGGGGGGACCTAACACCGGGGAGCTGTTTTTT.

This clonotype appeared a few times. The chain couples TRBV7-6 to TRBJ1-1; 9 nucleotides match TRBD1. Unmatched junction bases numbered 10, after V lost 5 bases and J lost 3 bases. The CDR3 has 16 residues. The germline V gene encodes CDR1 SGHVS and CDR2 FNYEAQ. CDR3 nucleotide sequence: TGTGCCAGCAGCGTACGACAGGGGGTATACCACACTGAAGCTTTCTTT. Translation: CASSVRQGVYHTEAFF.

CDR3 residues: CAISGSGGAQDTQYF. The CDR3 coding sequence is TGTGCCATCAGTGGAAGCGGGGGGGCCCAAGATACGCAGTATTTT. J is TRBJ2-3 and V is TRBV10-3; 10 positions match TRBD2. The CDR3 runs to 15 residues. V trimming: 4 bases; J trimming: 5 bases; junction bases outside the gene matches: 6. Germline V CDR1 and CDR2: ENHRY, SYGVKD.

This clonotype has ten or more counts. The genes are TRBV7-9 and TRBJ2-1; no clear D gene. Trimming removed 2 bases at V and 3 bases at J, with 8 bases between. The CDR3 totals 14 residues. Germline CDR1 reads SEHNR; CDR2 reads FQNEAQ (reference sequence). The CDR3 nucleotides read TGTGCCAGCAGCTTAAGCTCGCTCTACAATGAGCAGTTCTTC. Encoded protein: CASSLSSLYNEQFF.

J is TRBJ2-1 and V is TRBV7-9; 11 nucleotides agree with TRBD1. CDR3 length equals 16 residues. After removal of 4 bases from V and 5 bases from J, the junction contained 7 bases not matched to a gene. Germline V gene lookup returns CDR1 SEHNR and CDR2 FQNEAQ (reference sequence). CDR3 nucleotide sequence: TGTGCCAGCAGCTCTAGGGGACAGGGGGGGGACAATGAGCAGTTCTTC. Translating gives CASSSRGQGGDNEQFF. The whole variable domain, remainder taken from reference TRBV7-9 and TRBJ2-1, is DTGVSQNPRHKITKRGQNVTFRCDPISEHNRLYWYRQTLGQGPEFLTYFQNEAQLEKSRLLSDRFSAERPKGSFSTLEIQRTEQGDSAMYLCASSSRGQGGDNEQFFGPGTRLTVL.

This clonotype was observed once. A much more abundant neighbour one base away suggests this may be a read error. This chain joins TRBV7-8 and TRBJ2-2, with 9 bases identical to TRBD1. The CDR3 totals 18 residues. V trimming: 5 bases; J trimming: 5 bases; junction bases outside the gene matches: 15. CDR1 SGHVS and CDR2 FQNEAQ come from the germline V gene. Written as DNA, the CDR3 is TGTGCCAGCAGCCGGGACAGGGATGCTACGAGCGGGACCGGGGAGCTGTTTTTT. Protein product: CASSRDRDATSGTGELFF.

The count of this clonotype is one. The V call is TRBV6-5, the J call TRBJ1-1; 7 nucleotides align to TRBD1. Trimming cost V 6 bases and J 5 bases; bases outside gene matches: 15. CDR1 and CDR2 from the germline V gene are MNHEY and SVGAGI. This CDR3 contains 16 residues. CDR3 protein: CASRYQQGYSNTEAFF. CDR3 sequence (DNA): TGTGCCAGCAGGTACCAACAGGGGTACTCGAATACTGAAGCTTTCTTT.

In this sample, this clonotype turned up a few times. V is TRBV10-3 and J is TRBJ1-1; TRBD1 agrees at 7 bases. Germline V gene sequence: CDR1 ENHRY, CDR2 SYGVKD. V shed 6 bases, J shed 2 bases, and the junction held 12 bases outside the gene matches. The CDR3 covers 16 residues. The CDR3 sequence: CAIRTGRPPDNTEAFF. The DNA for the CDR3 is TGTGCCATCAGGACAGGGAGGCCCCCTGACAACACTGAAGCTTTCTTT.

The table lists this clonotype with many counts. Germline and junction disagree at one end, which may indicate a read error. This chain uses TRBV7-7 with TRBJ2-5, with D unclear. CDR3 length equals 15 residues. The V gene's germline CDR1 is SSHAT and CDR2 FNYEAQ (reference sequence). The CDR3 nucleotides are TGTGCTAGCAGCTTAGCTAGGACCGATAAAGAGACCCAGTACTTC. Protein sequence: CASSLARTDKETQYF.

This clonotype was seen repeatedly, ten times or more. This sequence joins TRBV7-8 and TRBJ2-1, with 7 bases fitting TRBD1. The CDR3 loop spans 14 amino acids. Germline lookup yields CDR1 SGHVS and CDR2 FQNEAQ. The trim removed 6 bases at V and 2 bases at J, leaving 4 bases unmatched. The CDR3: CASRGQAAYNEQFF. The CDR3 bases are TGTGCCAGCAGAGGACAGGCTGCCTACAATGAGCAGTTCTTC.

The chain has TRBV27 and TRBJ2-7; a weak D match, TRBD1 (5 bases). V lost 3 bases, J lost 2 bases, and 11 bases lay in between. Germline CDR1 is MNHEY and CDR2 is SMNVEV (reference sequence). There are 14 residues in the CDR3. CDR3 bases: TGTGCCAGCAGTTTGGGGCTAGATACCTACGAGCAGTACTTC. It encodes CASSLGLDTYEQYF.

This sequence joins TRBV7-9 and TRBJ2-1; TRBD2 matches 10 bases. With V trimmed by 3 bases and J by 6 bases, 5 bases remained unmatched. The CDR3 covers 15 residues. From germline, CDR1 is SEHNR and CDR2 FQNEAQ (reference sequence). The CDR3 reads CASSLGAGGRNEQFF. As DNA, the CDR3 is TGTGCCAGCAGCTTGGGAGCGGGGGGGCGCAATGAGCAGTTCTTC.